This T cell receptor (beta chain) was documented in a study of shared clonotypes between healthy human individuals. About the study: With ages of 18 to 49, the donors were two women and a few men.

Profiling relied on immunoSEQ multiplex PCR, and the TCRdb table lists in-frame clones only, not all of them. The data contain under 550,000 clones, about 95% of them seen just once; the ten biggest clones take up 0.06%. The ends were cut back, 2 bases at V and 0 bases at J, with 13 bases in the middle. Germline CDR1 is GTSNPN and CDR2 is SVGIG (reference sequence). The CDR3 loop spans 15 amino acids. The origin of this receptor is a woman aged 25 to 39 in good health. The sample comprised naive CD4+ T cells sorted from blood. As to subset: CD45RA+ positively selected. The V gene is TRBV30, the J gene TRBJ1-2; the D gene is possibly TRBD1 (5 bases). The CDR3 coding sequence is TGTGCCTGGAGTCGGACACAATCAGCTAACTATGGCTACACCTTC. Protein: CAWSRTQSANYGYTF.